The 32 T cell receptor beta chains reported below all come from one sample, sequenced in a study of PD-L1 blockade in urothelial cancer. This table comes from immunoSEQ multiplex PCR, and its TCRdb copy is limited to in-frame clones, with some not included. The sample includes tens of thousands of clones, about four fifths seen only once; the top ten take 1% to 1.5%. Time point defined: pretreatment peripheral blood. The sample consisted of PBMCs, taken around atezolizumab (anti-PD-L1) treatment. All receptors come from a middle-aged man with urothelial cancer.

The rearrangement uses TRBV6-1 and TRBJ1-2; 8 bases line up with TRBD1. The CDR3 is 12 residues long. The junction had 3 bases not matched to a gene; V was cut back by 4 bases and J by 8 bases. The germline gives CDR1 MNHNS, CDR2 SASEGT. For the CDR3, the DNA is TGTGCCAGCAGTGGGGGACAGGCGGGCTACACCTTC. It translates to CASSGGQAGYTF.

The rearrangement joins TRBV5-5 to TRBJ1-4, with D maybe TRBD1 (6 bases). V lost 5 bases to trimming and J lost 0 bases, with 17 bases between them. Germline-derived CDR1 and CDR2 are SGHKS and YYEKEE (reference sequence). The CDR3 covers 17 residues. The CDR3 DNA reads TGTGCCAGCAGATCGAATGGACAGATCGCAACTAATGAAAAACTGTTTTTT. It specifies CASRSNGQIATNEKLFF.

The chain uses TRBV10-3 and TRBJ2-3; 12 positions match TRBD1. From germline, CDR1 is ENHRY and CDR2 SYGVKD. The junction had 6 bases not matched to a gene; V was cut back by 1 base and J by 4 bases. The CDR3 is made up of 17 amino acids. The CDR3 is CAISEFAGTGGADTQYF. The CDR3 DNA follows: TGTGCCATCAGTGAGTTCGCTGGGACAGGGGGCGCAGATACGCAGTATTTT.

The V gene is TRBV6-5, the J gene TRBJ2-2; TRBD1 might be the D (5 bases). The V gene's germline CDR1 is MNHEY and CDR2 SVGAGI. Trimming cost V 6 bases and J 0 bases, with 11 bases left between them. CDR3 size: 15 residues. The CDR3 DNA reads as TGTGCCAGCAGAACTGGGGCTACGAACACCGGGGAGCTGTTTTTT. It encodes CASRTGATNTGELFF.

The gene calls are TRBV29-1 and TRBJ2-2; D possibly corresponds to TRBD1 (5 bases). The CDR3 is 12 residues long. V was trimmed by 5 bases and J by 5 bases, leaving 9 bases between them. Germline V gene lookup returns CDR1 SQVTM and CDR2 ANQGSEA. The CDR3 sequence is CSVHRGTGELFF. CDR3 bases: TGCAGCGTTCATAGGGGAACCGGGGAGCTGTTTTTT.

This clone was detected only a few times. V and J are TRBV27 and TRBJ2-7; D is uncertain. CDR1 and CDR2 (germline): MNHEY, SMNVEV (reference sequence). V was pared by 2 bases and J by 4 bases, with 9 bases between. The CDR3 contains 13 residues. The chain's CDR3 is CASSLGLLYEQYF. For the CDR3, the DNA is TGTGCCAGCAGTTTAGGCCTCTTATACGAGCAGTACTTC.

The chain has TRBV7-2 and TRBJ2-1; 7 bases agree with TRBD2. Germline V gene sequence: CDR1 SGHTA, CDR2 FQGNSA. The CDR3 spans 19 residues. With V trimmed by 1 base and J by 3 bases, 15 bases remained unmatched. CDR3 DNA: TGTGCCAGCAGCTTAGGGGGTGGGAGGGCGGAGGTAAACTACAATGAGCAGTTCTTC. Amino acid sequence: CASSLGGGRAEVNYNEQFF.

This clone has only a few counts. The chain has TRBV6-5 and TRBJ2-4, with 8 bases that match TRBD1. The CDR3 contains 16 residues. CDR1 and CDR2 (germline): MNHEY, SVGAGI. J lost 6 bases, V lost 4 bases, and 11 bases had no gene match. The CDR3 region is CASSSAIPGGVNIQYF. The CDR3 coding sequence is TGTGCCAGCAGTTCAGCGATCCCAGGGGGCGTAAACATTCAGTACTTC.

The chain recombines TRBV27 with TRBJ2-1; TRBD2 aligns across 7 bases. The CDR3 contains 15 residues. CDR1 and CDR2 from the germline V gene are MNHEY and SMNVEV (reference sequence). V shed 4 bases, J shed 3 bases, and the junction held 6 bases outside the gene matches. The CDR3 here is CASSYVAGVYNEQFF. In DNA form, the CDR3 reads TGTGCCAGCAGTTACGTAGCGGGTGTCTACAATGAGCAGTTCTTC.

The gene calls are TRBV4-2 and TRBJ2-2, with 10 nucleotides matching TRBD1. J lost 3 bases, V lost 6 bases, and 7 bases had no gene match. Per germline, CDR1 LGHNA and CDR2 YNFKEQ. CDR3 size: 16 residues. The CDR3 coding sequence is TGTGCCAGCAGTCAGGGGACAGGGGTTCACACCGGGGAGCTGTTTTTT. Amino acids: CASSQGTGVHTGELFF.

V gene TRBV15 combines with J gene TRBJ2-2; D not certain. Trimming shortened V by 5 bases and J by 7 bases, and 20 bases separated the two germline ends. The CDR3 sequence is 16 residues long. The germline CDR1 and CDR2 sequences are LNHNV and YYDKDF (reference sequence). CDR3 coding DNA: TGTGCCACCAGCGACCCCGACTTGACCCTGCACGGGGAGCTGTTTTTT. This sequence encodes CATSDPDLTLHGELFF.

The J gene is TRBJ2-7, the V gene TRBV7-2; TRBD1 might be the D (5 bases). In germline, CDR1 is SGHTA, CDR2 FQGNSA. V was cut by 0 bases and J by 4 bases, with 16 bases left in between. The CDR3 extends over 16 amino acids. CDR3 region: CASSLAAGGAYYEQYF. CDR3 nucleotides: TGTGCCAGCAGCTTAGCCGCCGGTGGGGCCTATTACGAGCAGTACTTC. The entire variable domain, with the rest obtained from reference TRBV7-2 and TRBJ2-7, is as follows: GAGVSQSPSNKVTEKGKDVELRCDPISGHTALYWYRQSLGQGLEFLIYFQGNSAPDKSGLPSDRFSAERTGGSVSTLTIQRTQQEDSAVYLCASSLAAGGAYYEQYFGPGTRLTVT.

The chain links TRBV29-1 to TRBJ2-3; 16 positions match TRBD2. V lost 5 bases, J lost 5 bases, and 7 bases stayed unmatched. CDR1 is SQVTM, CDR2 ANQGSEA, per germline. The CDR3 covers 16 residues. The CDR3 region is CSVSPGLAGGQDTQYF. CDR3 nucleotide sequence: TGCAGCGTTTCGCCGGGACTAGCGGGGGGGCAAGATACGCAGTATTTT.

V usage is TRBV27 and J usage is TRBJ1-5, with 9 positions matching TRBD1. There are 16 residues in the CDR3. CDR1 and CDR2 (germline): MNHEY, SMNVEV (reference sequence). The junction had 11 bases not matched to a gene; V was cut back by 5 bases and J by 6 bases. The CDR3 is CASSQRTTGGFQPQHF. The CDR3 nucleotides are TGTGCCAGCAGTCAAAGGACCACAGGGGGCTTTCAGCCCCAGCATTTT.

This chain connects TRBV11-2 to TRBJ2-3; 8 bases line up with TRBD1. The J segment lost 3 bases and the V segment lost 6 bases, leaving 11 bases of the junction unmatched. The CDR3 extends over 16 amino acids. Germline V gene sequence: CDR1 SGHAT, CDR2 FQNNGV. The CDR3 DNA is TGTGCCAGCAGGACCCCGGGCGGGACAGGTACAGATACGCAGTATTTT. Its translation is CASRTPGGTGTDTQYF.

The chain combines TRBV28 with TRBJ2-3; a weak D match, TRBD2 (5 bases). Germline V gene lookup returns CDR1 MDHEN and CDR2 SYDVKM. Deletions cut 11 bases from V and 1 base from J, with 13 bases between. The CDR3 runs to 13 residues. CDR3 amino acids: CAGRGSGTDTQYF. CDR3 coding DNA: TGTGCCGGACGGGGTTCGGGCACAGATACGCAGTATTTT.

V and J are TRBV5-1 and TRBJ1-4, with 11 bases identical to TRBD1. The CDR3 is made up of 14 amino acids. Germline V gene sequence: CDR1 SGHRS, CDR2 YFSETQ. V was clipped by 3 bases and J by 7 bases; unmatched bases: 2. The CDR3 is CASSSGQGGEKLFF. The CDR3 bases are TGCGCCAGCAGCTCGGGACAGGGGGGTGAAAAACTGTTTTTT.

The chain recombines TRBV30 with TRBJ2-5; 7 bases match TRBD1. The germline V gene has CDR1 GTSNPN and CDR2 SVGIG (reference sequence). This CDR3 is built from 14 residues. V dropped 6 bases and J dropped 6; count of bases not matched to a gene: 13. The CDR3 protein is CACSEGDSRKTQYF. DNA for the CDR3: TGTGCCTGTTCCGAAGGGGACAGCCGAAAGACCCAGTACTTC. The whole variable domain, filled in from reference TRBV30 and TRBJ2-5, reads SQTIHQWPATLVQPVGSPLSLECTVEGTSNPNLYWYRQAAGRGLQLLFYSVGIGQISSEVPQNLSASRPQDRQFILSSKKLLLSDSGFYLCACSEGDSRKTQYFGPGTRLLVL.

The chain combines TRBV6-1 with TRBJ2-7, with 7 bases aligning to TRBD2. Unmatched junction bases numbered 3, after V lost 1 base and J lost 0 bases. CDR1 is MNHNS and CDR2 is SASEGT in the germline V gene. CDR3 size: 15 residues. As DNA, the CDR3 is TGTGCCAGCAGTGAAGGCTGGGGGGGCTCCTACGAGCAGTACTTC. Translated, it gives CASSEGWGGSYEQYF.

The chain employs TRBV7-8 and TRBJ2-1; 9 bases line up with TRBD1. Trimming removed 1 base from V and 3 bases from J; junction bases left unmatched: 1. The CDR3 has 15 residues. In germline, CDR1 is SGHVS, CDR2 FQNEAQ. The CDR3 coding sequence is TGTGCCAGCAGCTTAGGGACAGGGGTCTACAATGAGCAGTTCTTC. Amino acid sequence: CASSLGTGVYNEQFF.

The CDR3 is CASSPSGTGSLGQYF. CDR3 bases: TGCGCCAGCAGCCCGTCGGGGACAGGGAGTCTTGGGCAGTACTTC. This chain connects TRBV4-1 to TRBJ2-7; 9 bases map to TRBD1. Germline trimming cut 4 bases from V and 9 bases from J; bases unmatched to any gene: 13. Germline V lookup: CDR1 MGHRA, CDR2 YSYEKL. The CDR3 totals 15 residues.

The chain is built from TRBV5-1 and TRBJ1-5; a weak D match, TRBD1 (6 bases). This CDR3 comprises 15 residues. CDR1 is SGHRS, CDR2 YFSETQ, per germline. V was shortened by 4 bases and J by 6 bases, with 17 bases between the two germline ends. The CDR3 loop is CASSLGTGGGQPQHF. The CDR3 DNA reads TGCGCCAGCAGCCTAGGGACGGGAGGGGGTCAGCCCCAGCATTTT.

This chain uses TRBV5-1 with TRBJ2-7; tentative D call: TRBD1 (5 bases). The CDR3 runs to 13 residues. The V end was cut by 7 bases, the J end by 6 bases, with 17 bases between. The germline V gene encodes CDR1 SGHRS and CDR2 YFSETQ. This CDR3 reads CASSDTEWGEQYF. The CDR3 bases are TGCGCCAGCTCGGACACGGAATGGGGCGAGCAGTACTTC.

The chain recombines TRBV7-6 with TRBJ2-2; TRBD2 aligns across 15 bases. The CDR3 loop spans 17 amino acids. V dropped 0 bases and J dropped 4; count of bases not matched to a gene: 0. Per germline, CDR1 SGHVS and CDR2 FNYEAQ. CDR3 residues: CASSLAGLAGGTGELFF. The CDR3 DNA follows: TGTGCCAGCAGCTTAGCGGGACTAGCGGGAGGCACCGGGGAGCTGTTTTTT.

J is TRBJ2-4 and V is TRBV6-6; 7 bases match TRBD1. With V trimmed by 9 bases and J by 0 bases, 5 bases remained unmatched. The length of the CDR3 is 14 residues. Germline CDR1 MNHNY, CDR2 SVGAGI (reference sequence). CDR3 region: CASARGLAKNIQYF. CDR3 in DNA: TGTGCCAGTGCGAGGGGGCTAGCCAAAAACATTCAGTACTTC.

J is TRBJ1-2 and V is TRBV6-6; D is uncertain. V lost 7 bases and J lost 4, with 16 bases in between. CDR1 and CDR2 from the germline V gene are MNHNY and SVGAGI (reference sequence). The CDR3 has 14 amino acids. For the CDR3, the DNA is TGTGCCAGCACCCCGAATCGGGGAGGCTATGGCTACACCTTC. It specifies CASTPNRGGYGYTF.

The chain couples TRBV10-1 to TRBJ2-1; D is possibly TRBD1 (5 bases). The CDR3 length is 13 residues. Germline CDR1 reads WNHNN; CDR2 reads SYGVQD (reference sequence). The V and J ends lost 4 bases and 4 bases respectively, with 8 bases between them. DNA of the CDR3: TGCGCCAGCAGTGGACAGACTTACAATGAGCAGTTCTTC. Translating gives CASSGQTYNEQFF.

The chain is built from TRBV11-2 and TRBJ2-6; TRBD1 is a possible D gene (5 bases). CDR1 and CDR2 (germline): SGHAT, FQNNGV. Deletions cut 2 bases from V and 0 bases from J, with 17 bases between. CDR3 length: 19 residues. The CDR3 region is CASSLRVGQGASGANVLTF. The CDR3 DNA follows: TGTGCCAGCAGCTTAAGAGTTGGGCAGGGTGCCTCTGGGGCCAACGTCCTGACTTTC.

This clone appeared a single time. The chain combines TRBV4-2 with TRBJ2-5; 11 bases line up with TRBD2. The DNA end favors TRBJ2-7, so the J call may be wrong. CDR3 length: 13 amino acids. Germline loops: CDR1 LGHNA, CDR2 YNFKEQ. The CDR3 DNA reads as TGTGCCAGTGCTAGCGGGGGGTCCTACGAGCAGTACTTC. It yields the protein CASASGGSYEQYF.

The chain recombines TRBV7-2 with TRBJ1-5; D is perhaps TRBD1 (6 bases). Deletions cut 3 bases from V and 0 bases from J, with 15 bases between. Germline CDR1 is SGHTA and CDR2 is FQGNSA. This CDR3 has 17 residues. The CDR3 loop reads CASSFGTHPYSNQPQHF. For the CDR3, the DNA is TGTGCCAGCAGCTTTGGGACACACCCTTATAGCAATCAGCCCCAGCATTTT.

This clone was counted once. The chain links TRBV29-1 to TRBJ1-2, with TRBD1 matching over 8 bases. V shed 3 bases, J shed 4 bases, and the junction held 4 bases outside the gene matches. Germline assignment: CDR1 SQVTM and CDR2 ANQGSEA. The CDR3 contains 13 residues. CDR3 loop: CSVESGTGYGYTF. The CDR3 nucleotides read TGCAGCGTTGAGTCTGGGACAGGCTATGGCTACACCTTC.

The chain couples TRBV15 to TRBJ2-3; 8 bases match TRBD2. Germline V lookup: CDR1 LNHNV, CDR2 YYDKDF (reference sequence). Losses at the gene ends were 8 bases for V and 2 bases for J; bases not matched to a gene: 3. The CDR3 runs 13 residues. CDR3 bases: TGTGCCACCGGGACTAGGGCCACAGATACGCAGTATTTT. It is translated as CATGTRATDTQYF.